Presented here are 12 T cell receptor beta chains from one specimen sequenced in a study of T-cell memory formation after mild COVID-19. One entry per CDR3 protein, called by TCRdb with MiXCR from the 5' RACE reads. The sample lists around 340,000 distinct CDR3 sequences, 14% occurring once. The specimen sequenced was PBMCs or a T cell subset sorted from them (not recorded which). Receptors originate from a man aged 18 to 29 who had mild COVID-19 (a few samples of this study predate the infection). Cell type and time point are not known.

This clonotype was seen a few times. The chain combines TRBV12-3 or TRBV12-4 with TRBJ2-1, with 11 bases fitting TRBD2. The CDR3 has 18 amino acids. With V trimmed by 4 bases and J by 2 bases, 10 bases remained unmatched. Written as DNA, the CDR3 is TGTGCCAGCAGTTCGGACCGATCGGGACTAGCGGCCTACAATGAGCAGTTCTTC. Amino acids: CASSSDRSGLAAYNEQFF.

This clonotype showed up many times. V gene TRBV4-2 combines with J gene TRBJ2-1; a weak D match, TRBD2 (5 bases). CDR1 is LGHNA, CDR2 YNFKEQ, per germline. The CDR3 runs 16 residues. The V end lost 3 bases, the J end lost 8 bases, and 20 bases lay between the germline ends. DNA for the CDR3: TGTGCCAGCAGCCAGGATCTTAGACTGGCGGGCTATGAGCAGTTCTTC. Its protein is CASSQDLRLAGYEQFF.

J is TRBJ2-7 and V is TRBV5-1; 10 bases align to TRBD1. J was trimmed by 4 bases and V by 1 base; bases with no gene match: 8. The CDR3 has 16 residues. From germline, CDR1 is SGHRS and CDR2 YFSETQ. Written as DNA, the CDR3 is TGCGCCAGCAGCTTGCTTCCGGGACAGGGGATGTACGAGCAGTACTTC. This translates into CASSLLPGQGMYEQYF.

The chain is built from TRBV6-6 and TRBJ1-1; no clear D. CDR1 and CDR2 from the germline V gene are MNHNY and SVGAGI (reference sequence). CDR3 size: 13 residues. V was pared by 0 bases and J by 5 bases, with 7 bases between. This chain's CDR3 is CASSYSEGTEAFF. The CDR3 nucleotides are TGTGCCAGCAGTTACTCGGAGGGAACTGAAGCTTTCTTT.

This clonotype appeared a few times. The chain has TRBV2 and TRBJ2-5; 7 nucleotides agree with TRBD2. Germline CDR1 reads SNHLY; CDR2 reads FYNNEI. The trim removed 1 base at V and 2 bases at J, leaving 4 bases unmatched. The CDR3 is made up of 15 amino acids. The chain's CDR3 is CASSEVLAVQETQYF. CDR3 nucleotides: TGTGCCAGCAGTGAAGTTCTAGCGGTGCAAGAGACCCAGTACTTC.

CDR3 region: CASTLADRFYEQYV. The DNA for the CDR3 is TGTGCCAGCACTTTAGCGGATAGATTCTACGAGCAGTACGTC. The V and J genes are TRBV6-1 and TRBJ2-7; possible D gene TRBD2, 6 bases. V lost 7 bases and J lost 3, with 16 bases in between. The germline V gene encodes CDR1 MNHNS and CDR2 SASEGT. The CDR3 runs 14 residues.

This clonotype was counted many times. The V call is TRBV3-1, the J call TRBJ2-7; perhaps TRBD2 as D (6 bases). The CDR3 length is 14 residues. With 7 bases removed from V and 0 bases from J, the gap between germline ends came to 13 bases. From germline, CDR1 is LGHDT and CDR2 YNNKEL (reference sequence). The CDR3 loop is CASTRAGSSYEQYF. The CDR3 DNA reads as TGTGCCAGCACCCGGGCGGGGAGCTCCTACGAGCAGTACTTC.

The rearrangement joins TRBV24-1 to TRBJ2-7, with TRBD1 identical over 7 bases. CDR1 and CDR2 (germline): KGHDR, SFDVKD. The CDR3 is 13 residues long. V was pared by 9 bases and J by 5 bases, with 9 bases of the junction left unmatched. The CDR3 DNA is TGTGCCACCTTCGGGACAGAGTTCCACGAGCAGTACTTC. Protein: CATFGTEFHEQYF.

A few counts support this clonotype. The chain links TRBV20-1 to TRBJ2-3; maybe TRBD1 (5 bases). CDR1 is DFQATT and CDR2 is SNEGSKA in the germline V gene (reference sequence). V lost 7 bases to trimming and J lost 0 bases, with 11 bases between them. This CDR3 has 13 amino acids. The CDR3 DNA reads TGCAGTGGTGGCAGGGCTAGCACAGATACGCAGTATTTT. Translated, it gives CSGGRASTDTQYF.

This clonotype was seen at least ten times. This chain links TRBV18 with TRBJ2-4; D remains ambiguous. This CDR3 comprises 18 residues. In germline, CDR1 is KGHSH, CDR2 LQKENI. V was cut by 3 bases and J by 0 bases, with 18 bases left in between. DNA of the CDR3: TGTGCCAGCTCACCCCTTCGGACGGCCTCCGTAGCCAAAAACATTCAGTACTTC. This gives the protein CASSPLRTASVAKNIQYF.

CDR3: CASSLVAGGSDEQFF. The CDR3, as DNA: TGTGCCAGCAGCTTAGTAGCGGGGGGGAGCGATGAGCAGTTCTTC. The chain has TRBV7-2 and TRBJ2-1; the match to TRBD2 covers 11 bases. Germline values: CDR1 SGHTA, CDR2 FQGNSA. The CDR3 covers 15 residues. V shed 1 base, J shed 8 bases, and the junction held 4 bases outside the gene matches. Drawing the rest from reference TRBV7-2 and TRBJ2-1, the complete variable domain is GAGVSQSPSNKVTEKGKDVELRCDPISGHTALYWYRQSLGQGLEFLIYFQGNSAPDKSGLPSDRFSAERTGGSVSTLTIQRTQQEDSAVYLCASSLVAGGSDEQFFGPGTRLTVL.

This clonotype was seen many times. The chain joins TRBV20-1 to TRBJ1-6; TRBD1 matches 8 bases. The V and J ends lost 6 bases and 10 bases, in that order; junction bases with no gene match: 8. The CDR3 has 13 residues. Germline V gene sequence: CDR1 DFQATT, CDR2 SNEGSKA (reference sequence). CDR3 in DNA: TGCAGTGCGGTACAGGGGGATGCATCACCCCTCCACTTT. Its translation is CSAVQGDASPLHF.